The source of this T cell receptor beta chain is a study of blood T cells in healthy people across ages. Study background: Template switching picked up about one barcoded beta molecule for each two T cells.

Study conclusions and caveats: Since the PBMCs were unsorted, naive and antigen-experienced cells could not be conclusively compared.

The CDR3 loop spans 14 amino acids. Deletions cut 3 bases from V and 1 base from J, with 8 bases between. PCR was performed a second time for roughly 7 to 12 cycles using a sample-barcoded 5' primer and a J-beta primer mix. In TCRdb, the 5' RACE reads were re-called with MiXCR into one record per CDR3 protein. The sample records 600,000 to 650,000 distinct CDR3 sequences, under 65% being singletons. This clonotype was picked up a small number of times. Its antigen is still unknown. Sequenced input: blood. The V and J genes are TRBV12-3 or TRBV12-4 and TRBJ2-3; D uncertain. This TCR derives from a man aged 55 to 70 in good health. The CDR3 loop reads CASSFGARTDTQYF. CDR3 in DNA: TGTGCCAGCAGTTTTGGAGCGCGCACAGATACGCAGTATTTT.